A selection of T cell receptor beta chains follows, all from one sample in a study of T cell repertoires in cytomegalovirus infection. The antigens these receptors bind are not known. TCRdb re-called the reads with MiXCR, one entry per CDR3 protein. The top ten clones hold more than 13% of a sample with about a million distinct CDR3 sequences, around 30% of them seen once. The sample here was cultured CD8+ T cells from PBMCs, taken from culture after CMV antigen stimulation. The receptors here all came from a human donor in good health (CMV status not recorded). Some clones in this sample may be carry-over from other donors' samples. The conserved cysteine and the conserved F or W are not part of the CDR3 here.

length	V	J	CDR3
13	TRBV2	TRBJ1-1	ASGIDGRMNTEAF
12	TRBV20-1	TRBJ1-2	SARGTLTGYGYT
16	TRBV6-2/TRBV6-3	TRBJ1-5	ASSSLGQRIYSNQPQH
12	TRBV19	TRBJ2-7	ASTASGSGVEQY
14	TRBV6-6	TRBJ1-2	ASTPGGNIRNYGYT
15	TRBV7-2	TRBJ2-5	ASSLAVTGLGEETQY
13	TRBV6-2/TRBV6-3	TRBJ2-2	ASSYLTGSTGELF
13	TRBV10-1	TRBJ1-1	ASSEGQGFDNEAF
13	TRBV7-8	TRBJ1-5	ASSAENWGNQPQH
14	TRBV19	TRBJ1-2	ASSIIITGEIDGYT
13	TRBV7-8	TRBJ2-1	ASSHRQALYNEQF
13	TRBV19	TRBJ1-6	ASKHPSSYNSPLH
13	TRBV7-2	TRBJ2-1	ASSLKGGPYNEQF
10	TRBV12-3/TRBV12-4	TRBJ1-1	ASSFGLIEAF
17	TRBV7-8	TRBJ2-3	ASSLIPFLDGLSTDTQY
15	TRBV4-1	TRBJ2-2	ASSPSTGTGLVGELF
12	TRBV4-3	TRBJ2-1	ASSQARGANEQF
13	TRBV7-9	TRBJ2-5	ASSPGQGREETQY
13	TRBV7-6	TRBJ1-2	ASSPPAGKSGGYT
14	TRBV28	TRBJ1-1	ASSSLPTGVVPEAF
14	TRBV5-1	TRBJ2-7	ASRGEPSLSSYEQY
12	TRBV12-3/TRBV12-4	TRBJ2-7	ASSPTGGTYEQY
11	TRBV14	TRBJ2-1	ASSQVQRGVQF
14	TRBV5-1	TRBJ1-4	ASSPVVSGDVEKLF
11	TRBV19	TRBJ2-5	ASSMGQRETQY
14	TRBV4-1	TRBJ1-6	ASSQDPGGIGSPLH
14	TRBV7-2	TRBJ2-3	ASSAGTSGGGDTQY
16	TRBV12-5	TRBJ2-6	ASGGPGQGTSGANVLT
14	TRBV11-1	TRBJ1-1	ASSETDRGLNTEAF
10	TRBV15	TRBJ2-3	ATSRTHHTQY
13	TRBV7-6	TRBJ1-2	ASSLLDSSFDGYT
11	TRBV6-6	TRBJ1-2	ASTPGGRGGYT
10	TRBV7-9	TRBJ1-2	ASSLFGNGYT
13	TRBV2	TRBJ1-6	ASSEGTLLASPLH
14	TRBV5-4	TRBJ1-6	ASSLIGDRLNSPLH
13	TRBV9	TRBJ2-1	ASSGSGGAHNEQF
14	TRBV19	TRBJ1-5	ASSISQGLSNQPQH
10	TRBV7-9	TRBJ2-3	ASSPRRDTQY
10	TRBV5-6	TRBJ1-1	ASSFGGVVAF
12	TRBV19	TRBJ1-5	ASSIGGQNQPQH
11	TRBV10-3	TRBJ2-2	AISESTTGELF
14	TRBV4-3	TRBJ1-4	ASSQDPHATNEKLF
12	TRBV7-9	TRBJ2-1	ASSLGAGVNEQF